This T cell receptor beta chain was observed in a study of CD8+CD57+ T cells in acquired aplastic anemia. As for the study in general: The average for DNA from sorted CD4+ and CD8+ cells was 3 to 3.5 ug. General study results and limits: Patients and controls shared approximately 28 CD8+ CDR3 sequences. Levels of CD8+ Simpson's diversity were not significantly distinct in patients versus controls.

The CDR3 is 14 amino acids. Trimming removed 0 bases from V and 4 bases from J; junction bases left unmatched: 2. Germline V gene lookup returns CDR1 DFQATT and CDR2 SNEGSKA (reference sequence). By flow cytometry, patients selected for sequencing had shown an expansion of CD8+CD57+ cells. Severe acquired aplastic anemia was present in every patient. This clonotype was seen just once. Its target is unknown. Template material for TCR beta VDJ and CDR3 profiling consisted of genomic DNA. MiXCR was run by TCRdb on the reads, yielding one entry per CDR3 protein. The table lists 75,000 to 80,000 distinct CDR3 sequences, roughly three quarters of them singletons.

The sequencing input was sorted CD4+, CD8+, or CD8+CD57+ T cells (not recorded which) from PBMCs. The chain combines TRBV20-1 with TRBJ2-5; 10 positions agree with TRBD2. This receptor was obtained from a human donor with aplastic anemia. In DNA, the CDR3 is TGCAGTGCTAGAGAACTAGCGGGGCCAGAGACCCAGTACTTC. This encodes CSARELAGPETQYF.